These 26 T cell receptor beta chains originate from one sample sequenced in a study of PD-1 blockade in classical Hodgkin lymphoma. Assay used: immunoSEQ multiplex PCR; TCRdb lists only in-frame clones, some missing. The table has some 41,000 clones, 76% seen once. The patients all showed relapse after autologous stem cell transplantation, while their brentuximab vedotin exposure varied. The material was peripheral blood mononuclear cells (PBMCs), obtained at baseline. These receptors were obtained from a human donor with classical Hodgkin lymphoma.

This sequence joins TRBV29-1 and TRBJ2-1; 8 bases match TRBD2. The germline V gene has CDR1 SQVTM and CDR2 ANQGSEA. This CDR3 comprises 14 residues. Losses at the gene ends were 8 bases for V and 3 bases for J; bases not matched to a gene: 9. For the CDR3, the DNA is TGCAGCACTATAGCGGGGTCGGTCTACAATGAGCAGTTCTTC. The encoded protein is CSTIAGSVYNEQFF.

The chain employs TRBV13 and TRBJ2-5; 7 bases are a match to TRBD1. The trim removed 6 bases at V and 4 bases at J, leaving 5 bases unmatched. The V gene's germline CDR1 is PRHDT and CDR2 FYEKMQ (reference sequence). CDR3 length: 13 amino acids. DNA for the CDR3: TGTGCCAGCAGTTCCGACAGGGTAGAGACCCAGTACTTC. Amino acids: CASSSDRVETQYF.

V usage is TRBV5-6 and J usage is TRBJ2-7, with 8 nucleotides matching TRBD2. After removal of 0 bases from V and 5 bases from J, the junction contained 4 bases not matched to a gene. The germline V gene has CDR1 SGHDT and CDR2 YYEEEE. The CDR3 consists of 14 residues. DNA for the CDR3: TGTGCCAGCAGCTTGGTCGGGAGGGCCCACGAGCAGTACTTC. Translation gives CASSLVGRAHEQYF.

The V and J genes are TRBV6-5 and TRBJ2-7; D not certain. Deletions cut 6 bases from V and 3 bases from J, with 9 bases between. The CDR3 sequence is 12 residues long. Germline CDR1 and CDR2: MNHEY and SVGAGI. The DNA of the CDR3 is TGTGCCAGCAGGATAGACAACTACGAGCAGTACTTC. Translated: CASRIDNYEQYF.

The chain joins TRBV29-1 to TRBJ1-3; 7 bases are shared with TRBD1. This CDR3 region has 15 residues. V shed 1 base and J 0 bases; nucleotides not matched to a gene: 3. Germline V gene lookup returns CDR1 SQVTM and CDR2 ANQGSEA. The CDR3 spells CSVEGTGLSGNTIYF. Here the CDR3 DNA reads TGCAGCGTTGAAGGGACAGGCCTCTCTGGAAACACCATATATTTT.

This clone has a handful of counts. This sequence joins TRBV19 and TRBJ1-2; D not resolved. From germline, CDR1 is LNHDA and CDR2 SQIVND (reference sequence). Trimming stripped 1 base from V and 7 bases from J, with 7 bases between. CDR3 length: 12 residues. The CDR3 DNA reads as TGTGCCAGTAGTATAGGACATTTTGGCTACACCTTC. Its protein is CASSIGHFGYTF. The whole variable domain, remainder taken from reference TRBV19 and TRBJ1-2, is DGGITQSPKYLFRKEGQNVTLSCEQNLNHDAMYWYRQDPGQGLRLIYYSQIVNDFQKGDIAEGYSVSREKKESFPLTVTSAQKNPTAFYLCASSIGHFGYTFGSGTRLTVV.

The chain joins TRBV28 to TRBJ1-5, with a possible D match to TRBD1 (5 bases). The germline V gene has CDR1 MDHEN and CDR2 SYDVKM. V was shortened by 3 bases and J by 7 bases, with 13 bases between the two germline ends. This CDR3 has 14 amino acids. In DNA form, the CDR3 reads TGTGCCAGCAGTTTTTCAGGGAACGGCCAGCCCCAGCATTTT. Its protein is CASSFSGNGQPQHF.

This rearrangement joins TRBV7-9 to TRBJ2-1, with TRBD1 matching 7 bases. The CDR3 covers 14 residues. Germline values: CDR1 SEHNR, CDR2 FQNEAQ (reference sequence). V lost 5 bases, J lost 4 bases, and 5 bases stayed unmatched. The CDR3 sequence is CASSRLQGYNEQFF. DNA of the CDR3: TGTGCCAGCAGCCGACTACAGGGGTACAATGAGCAGTTCTTC.

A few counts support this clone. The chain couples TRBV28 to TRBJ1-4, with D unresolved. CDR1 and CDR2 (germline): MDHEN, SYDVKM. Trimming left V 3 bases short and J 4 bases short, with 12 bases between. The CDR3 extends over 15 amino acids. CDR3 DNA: TGTGCCAGCAGTTTCCCGCCAGGCTTTAATGAAAAACTGTTTTTT. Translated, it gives CASSFPPGFNEKLFF.

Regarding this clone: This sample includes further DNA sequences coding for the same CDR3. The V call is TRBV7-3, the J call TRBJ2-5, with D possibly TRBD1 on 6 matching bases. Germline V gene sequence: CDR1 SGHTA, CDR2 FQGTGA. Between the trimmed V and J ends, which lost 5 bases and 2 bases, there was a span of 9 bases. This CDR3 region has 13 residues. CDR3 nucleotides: TGTGCCAGCAGCCAGGGACAACAAGAGACCCAGTACTTC. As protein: CASSQGQQETQYF. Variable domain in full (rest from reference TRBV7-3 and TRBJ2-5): GAGVSQTPSNKVTEKGKYVELRCDPISGHTALYWYRQSLGQGPEFLIYFQGTGAADDSGLPNDRFFAVRPEGSVSTLKIQRTERGDSAVYLCASSQGQQETQYFGPGTRLLVL.

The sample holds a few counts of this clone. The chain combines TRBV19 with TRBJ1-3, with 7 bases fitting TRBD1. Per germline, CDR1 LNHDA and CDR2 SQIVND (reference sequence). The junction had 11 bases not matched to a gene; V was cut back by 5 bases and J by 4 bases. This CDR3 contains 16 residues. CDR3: CASSRSRGGSGNTIYF. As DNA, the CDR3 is TGTGCCAGTAGTCGCAGCAGAGGGGGCAGCGGAAACACCATATATTTT.

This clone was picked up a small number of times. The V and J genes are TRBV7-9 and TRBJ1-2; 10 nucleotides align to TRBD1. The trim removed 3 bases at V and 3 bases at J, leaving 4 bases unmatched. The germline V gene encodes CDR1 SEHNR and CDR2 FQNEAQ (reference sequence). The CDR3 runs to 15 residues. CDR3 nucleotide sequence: TGTGCCAGCAGCTTTGGACAGGGGGGCTACTATGGCTACACCTTC. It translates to CASSFGQGGYYGYTF.

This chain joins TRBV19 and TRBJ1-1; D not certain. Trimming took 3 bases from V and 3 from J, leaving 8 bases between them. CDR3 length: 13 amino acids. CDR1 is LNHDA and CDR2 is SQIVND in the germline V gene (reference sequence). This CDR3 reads CASSMVQHTEAFF. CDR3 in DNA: TGTGCCAGTAGTATGGTGCAGCACACTGAAGCTTTCTTT.

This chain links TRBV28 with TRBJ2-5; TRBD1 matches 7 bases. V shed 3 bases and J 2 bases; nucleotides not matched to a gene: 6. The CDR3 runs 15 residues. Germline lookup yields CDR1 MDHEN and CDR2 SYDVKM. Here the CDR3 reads CASSFFQGVQETQYF. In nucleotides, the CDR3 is TGTGCCAGCAGTTTCTTCCAGGGGGTTCAAGAGACCCAGTACTTC. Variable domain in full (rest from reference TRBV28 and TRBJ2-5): DVKVTQSSRYLVKRTGEKVFLECVQDMDHENMFWYRQDPGLGLRLIYFSYDVKMKEKGDIPEGYSVSREKKERFSLILESASTNQTSMYLCASSFFQGVQETQYFGPGTRLLVL.

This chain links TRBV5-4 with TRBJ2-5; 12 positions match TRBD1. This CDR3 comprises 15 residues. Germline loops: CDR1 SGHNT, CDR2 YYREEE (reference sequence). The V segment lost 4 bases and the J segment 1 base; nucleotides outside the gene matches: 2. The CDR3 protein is CASSGDRGLQETQYF. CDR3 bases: TGTGCCAGCAGCGGGGACAGGGGGCTCCAAGAGACCCAGTACTTC.

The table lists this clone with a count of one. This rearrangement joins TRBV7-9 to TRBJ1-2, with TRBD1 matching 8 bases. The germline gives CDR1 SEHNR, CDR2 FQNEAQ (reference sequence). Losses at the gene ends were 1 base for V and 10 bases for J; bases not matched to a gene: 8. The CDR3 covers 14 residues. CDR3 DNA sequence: TGTGCCAGCAGCTTAGGAGACAGGGGCTTACCCTACACCTTC. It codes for CASSLGDRGLPYTF.

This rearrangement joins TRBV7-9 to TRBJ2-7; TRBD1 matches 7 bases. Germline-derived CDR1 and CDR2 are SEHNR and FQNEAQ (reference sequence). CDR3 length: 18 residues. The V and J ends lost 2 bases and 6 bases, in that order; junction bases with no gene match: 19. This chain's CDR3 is CASSLSPIKQGLQGEQYF. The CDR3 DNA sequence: TGTGCCAGCAGCTTAAGCCCGATCAAACAGGGGCTCCAGGGCGAGCAGTACTTC.

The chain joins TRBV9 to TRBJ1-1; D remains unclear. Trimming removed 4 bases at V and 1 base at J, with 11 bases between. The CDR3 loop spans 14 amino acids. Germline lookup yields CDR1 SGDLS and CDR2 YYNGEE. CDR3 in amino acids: CASSPRVENTEAFF. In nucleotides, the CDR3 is TGTGCCAGCAGCCCCCGGGTCGAGAACACTGAAGCTTTCTTT.

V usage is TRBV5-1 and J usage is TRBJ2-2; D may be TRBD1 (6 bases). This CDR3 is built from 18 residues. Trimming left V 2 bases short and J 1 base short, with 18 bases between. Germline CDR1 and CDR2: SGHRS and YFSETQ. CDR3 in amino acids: CASSFPSTGRLNTGELFF. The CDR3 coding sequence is TGCGCCAGCAGCTTCCCTTCGACAGGCAGGCTGAACACCGGGGAGCTGTTTTTT.

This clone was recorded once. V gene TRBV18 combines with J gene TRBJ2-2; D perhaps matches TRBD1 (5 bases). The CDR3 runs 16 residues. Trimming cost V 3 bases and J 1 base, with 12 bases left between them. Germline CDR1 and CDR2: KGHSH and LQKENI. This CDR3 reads CASSPARAVNTGELFF. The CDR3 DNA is TGTGCCAGCTCACCCGCCAGGGCCGTGAACACCGGGGAGCTGTTTTTT. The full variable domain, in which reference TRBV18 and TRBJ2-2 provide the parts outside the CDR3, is NAGVMQNPRHLVRRRGQEARLRCSPMKGHSHVYWYRQLPEEGLKFMVYLQKENIIDESGMPKERFSAEFPKEGPSILRIQQVVRGDSAAYFCASSPARAVNTGELFFGEGSRLTVL.

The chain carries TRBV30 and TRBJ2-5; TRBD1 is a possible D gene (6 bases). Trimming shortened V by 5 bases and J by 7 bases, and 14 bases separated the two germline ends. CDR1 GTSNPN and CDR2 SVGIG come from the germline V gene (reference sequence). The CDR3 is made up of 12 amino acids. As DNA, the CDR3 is TGTGCCTGGGCACAGGGTTTGGGGACCCAGTACTTC. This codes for CAWAQGLGTQYF.

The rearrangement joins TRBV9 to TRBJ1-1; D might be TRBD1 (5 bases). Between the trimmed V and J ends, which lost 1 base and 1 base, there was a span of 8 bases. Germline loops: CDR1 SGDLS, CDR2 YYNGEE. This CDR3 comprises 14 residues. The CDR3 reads CASSVKGTNTEAFF. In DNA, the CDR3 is TGTGCCAGCAGCGTAAAGGGGACGAACACTGAAGCTTTCTTT.

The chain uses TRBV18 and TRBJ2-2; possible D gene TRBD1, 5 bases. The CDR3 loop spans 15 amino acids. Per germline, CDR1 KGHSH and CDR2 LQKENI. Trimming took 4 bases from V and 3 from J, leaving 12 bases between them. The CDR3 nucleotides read TGTGCCAGCTCACAACTGACAGACTACACCGGGGAGCTGTTTTTT. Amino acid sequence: CASSQLTDYTGELFF.

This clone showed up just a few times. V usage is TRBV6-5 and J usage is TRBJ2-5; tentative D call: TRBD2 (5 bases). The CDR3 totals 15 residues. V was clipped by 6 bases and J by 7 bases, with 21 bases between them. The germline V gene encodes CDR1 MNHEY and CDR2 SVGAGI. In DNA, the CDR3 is TGTGCCAGCAGCCCTGGGCTGGACCACGGAGGGACCCAGTACTTC. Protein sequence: CASSPGLDHGGTQYF.

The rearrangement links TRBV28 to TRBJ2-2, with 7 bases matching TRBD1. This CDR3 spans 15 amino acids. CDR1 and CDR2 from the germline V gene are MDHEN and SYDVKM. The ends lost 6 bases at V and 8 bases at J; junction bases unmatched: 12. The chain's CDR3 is CASRGTAERRGELFF. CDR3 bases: TGTGCCAGCAGGGGGACAGCCGAGAGAAGGGGGGAGCTGTTTTTT.

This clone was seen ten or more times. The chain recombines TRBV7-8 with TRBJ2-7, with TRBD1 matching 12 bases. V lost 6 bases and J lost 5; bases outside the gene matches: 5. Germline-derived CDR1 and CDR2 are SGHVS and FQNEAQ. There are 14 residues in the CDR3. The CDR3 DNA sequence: TGTGCCAGCAGAACCGGGACAGGGGGCAACGAGCAGTACTTC. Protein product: CASRTGTGGNEQYF. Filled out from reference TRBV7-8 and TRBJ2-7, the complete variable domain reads GAGVSQSPRYKVAKRGQDVALRCDPISGHVSLFWYQQALGQGPEFLTYFQNEAQLDKSGLPSDRFFAERPEGSVSTLKIQRTQQEDSAVYLCASRTGTGGNEQYFGPGTRLTVT.